This note documents a single TCR beta chain sequence. Its antigen is unidentified. The sample comes from a study of shared clonotypes between healthy human individuals. The donor population consisted of healthy HIV-negative adults with no recent acute infections or vaccinations. Adult Caucasians living in Nashville, Tennessee made up all of the donors. It was across several immunoSEQ plates that each subset's genomic DNA was evenly split. The table came from immunoSEQ multiplex PCR; TCRdb's copy has only in-frame clones and leaves some out. This sample has about 490,000 clones, with 60% to 85% found just once. Overall study results and limits: Blood was the sole source, and tissue repertoires probably differ.

This receptor was identified in a woman between 40 and 55 years old in good health. Some clones in this sample may be carry-over from other donors' samples. The sequencing input was PBMCs.

The CDR3 sequence is CSVRQVYLGKLFF. The CDR3 DNA follows: TGCAGCGTGAGACAGGTTTACCTTGGGAAACTGTTTTTT. J is TRBJ1-4 and V is TRBV29-1, with D possibly TRBD1 on 6 matching bases. Trimming pared 6 bases from V and 11 bases from J, leaving 19 bases between. Germline CDR1 is SQVTM and CDR2 is ANQGSEA. CDR3 size: 13 residues.